The clone carrying this T cell receptor (beta chain) was observed a handful of times. Its target is not known. The data were obtained in a study of vaccination and CD4 T cells after COVID-19. The overall study: Sampling that followed vaccination took place a median approximately 72 days after dose two, within a range of 14 to 241.

Treatment: approximately 9-day PBMC culture with coronavirus spike peptide pools or control peptides (ViraFEST assay). The authors cultured a few million PBMCs per well with 8.5 to 10 IU/ml IL-2 and approximately 9 ug/ml peptide pools. With the Oncomine TCR Beta short-read assay, DNA from cultured CD4+ T cells was sequenced. Researchers extracted genomic DNA from CD4+ T cells that had been cultured. TCRdb fed the PCR reads into MiXCR, producing one record per CDR3 protein. This sample has over 15,000 distinct CDR3 sequences; approximately 50% occur once, and the top ten carry 30% to 35%. Sequencing used cultured CD4+ T cells from blood, obtained after SARS-CoV-2 vaccination. The TCR was taken from a human donor with COVID-19.

The CDR3 DNA reads as TGCAGTGCTAGAGATTCGGGGATACGGGGCAATCAGCCCCAGCATTTT. This translates into CSARDSGIRGNQPQHF. The rearrangement uses TRBV20-1 and TRBJ1-5; no firm D call. Between the trimmed V and J ends, which lost 0 bases and 2 bases, there was a span of 14 bases. The CDR3 runs 16 residues. Per the germline V gene, CDR1 is DFQATT and CDR2 is SNEGSKA (reference sequence).